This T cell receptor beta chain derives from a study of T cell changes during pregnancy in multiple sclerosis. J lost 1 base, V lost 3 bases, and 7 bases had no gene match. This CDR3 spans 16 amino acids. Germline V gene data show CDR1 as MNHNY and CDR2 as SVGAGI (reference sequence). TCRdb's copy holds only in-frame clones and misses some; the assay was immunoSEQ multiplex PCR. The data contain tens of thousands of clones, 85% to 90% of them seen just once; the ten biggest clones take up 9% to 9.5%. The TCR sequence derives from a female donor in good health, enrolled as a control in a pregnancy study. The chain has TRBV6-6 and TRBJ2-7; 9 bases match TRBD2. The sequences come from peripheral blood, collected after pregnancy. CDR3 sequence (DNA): TGTGCCAGCAGTTATCCCACTAGCGGGCTATCCTACGAGCAGTACTTC. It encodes CASSYPTSGLSYEQYF.